The clone carrying this T cell receptor beta chain was observed at least ten times. Its antigen is currently unknown. The sample is drawn from a study of neurological immune-mediated disorders. Healthy control participants comprised blood bank volunteers in Maryland, USA. 2 million PBMCs stored at -80 C were the source of the unsorted libraries. Germline loops: CDR1 SGHTA, CDR2 FQGNSA. CDR3 length: 15 amino acids. Trimming took off 2 bases at V and 2 bases at J, with 7 bases between the two ends. Study results and limitations: Levels of TCR clonal expansion peaked in HTLV-1-associated myelopathy and reached their lowest in multiple sclerosis, under those of healthy controls.

Synthesis of cDNA used 5'RACE (with 10-nucleotide random UMIs). TCRdb re-called the 5' RACE reads with MiXCR, one entry per CDR3 protein. The sample has about 48,000 distinct CDR3 sequences, about 26% seen once. The TCR sequence derives from a woman between 65 and 79 years old in good health. Sequenced sample: PBMCs. The chain recombines TRBV7-2 with TRBJ2-6, with a weak D call TRBD2 (5 bases). The chain's CDR3 is CASSLHGAGANVLTF. In DNA form, the CDR3 reads TGTGCCAGCAGCTTACACGGGGCTGGGGCCAACGTCCTGACTTTC.